These T cell receptor beta chains were read from a single sample in a study of shared clonotypes between healthy human individuals. Clones were read by immunoSEQ multiplex PCR, and TCRdb kept only the in-frame ones, dropping some. The sample holds about 980,000 clones, approximately 76% seen once. Sequencing was done on a sample of memory CD4+ T cells sorted from blood. All receptors derive from a man between 18 and 35 years old in good health. The CDR3 runs from the conserved cysteine through the conserved F or W. Fields, in order: V gene, D gene, clone size, J gene, CDR3 DNA, CDR3 protein. A D gene is named only where the DNA matches it firmly. Part of the rows lack a size; the others show once, few, many or a class for expanded clones.

TRBV7-2	TRBD1	-	TRBJ2-3	TGTGCCAGCAGCGTCAGGTCGGGGACAGTCACAGATACGCAGTATTTT	CASSVRSGTVTDTQYF
TRBV5-1	-	-	TRBJ1-1	TGCGCCAGCAGCAAGGGGCCGGTTACTGAAGCTTTCTTT	CASSKGPVTEAFF
TRBV7-2	-	few	TRBJ1-2	TGTGCCAGCAGCTTAGTTAGTACAGGTTATGGCTACACCTTC	CASSLVSTGYGYTF
TRBV7-2	TRBD2	-	TRBJ2-1	TGTGCCAGCAGCTTCTCAGGACTAGTGGTCCATGAGCAGTTCTTC	CASSFSGLVVHEQFF
TRBV6-5	-	-	TRBJ2-3	TGTGCCAGCAGTTCCACCCTGAGCCAAAGCACAGATACGCAGTATTTT	CASSSTLSQSTDTQYF
TRBV5-5	TRBD1	once	TRBJ1-5	TGTGCCAGCAGCTTTTGGACAGGTGGCAATCAGCCCCAGCATTTT	CASSFWTGGNQPQHF
TRBV28	-	few	TRBJ2-1	TGTGCCAGCAGGGGGTACAATGAGCAGTTCTTC	CASRGYNEQFF
TRBV7-2	TRBD2	-	TRBJ2-1	TGTGCCAGCAGCTTACTAGCGGGAGTAATCAATGAGCAGTTCTTC	CASSLLAGVINEQFF
TRBV5-1	-	once	TRBJ1-2	TGCGCCAGCAGCTCCAGCGGTAGCTATGGCTACACCTTC	CASSSSGSYGYTF
TRBV18	-	-	TRBJ2-6	TGTGCCAGCTCAAGTAACTCTGGGGCCAACGTCCTGACTTTC	CASSSNSGANVLTF
TRBV25-1	TRBD1	few	TRBJ1-6	TGTGCCAGCAGTGAGACCGGGACAGGGCTCGCTTCACCCCTCCACTTT	CASSETGTGLASPLHF
TRBV5-1	TRBD1	-	TRBJ1-6	TGCGCCAGCAGCTCCCAGGGGGCCCTTAATTCACCCCTCCACTTT	CASSSQGALNSPLHF
TRBV5-1	-	-	TRBJ2-7	TGCGCCAGCAGCTTGGCGCACGAGCAGTACTTC	CASSLAHEQYF
TRBV30	-	-	TRBJ1-4	TGTGCCTGGAGTTTAGGAGCCCTACTTAATGAAAAACTGTTTTTT	CAWSLGALLNEKLFF
TRBV10-3	-	-	TRBJ1-6	TGTGCCATCAGTGGACCGAATAATTCACCCCTCCACTTT	CAISGPNNSPLHF